Listed here is a single TCR beta chain. The record originates from a study of blood T cell repertoires in COVID-19. Some clones are missing from TCRdb's copy, which holds only in-frame ones; the method was immunoSEQ multiplex PCR. The data contain some 65,000 clones, about 90% of them singletons. This CDR3 is built from 17 residues. V was pared by 3 bases and J by 1 base, with 8 bases of the junction left unmatched. Germline V CDR1 and CDR2: SGHTS, YDEGEE. V and J are TRBV5-8 and TRBJ2-3; TRBD1 matches 10 bases. The sequenced material came from peripheral blood. The TCR sequence derives from a man in his fifties with COVID-19, enrolled during active disease. The DNA for the CDR3 is TGTGCCAGCAGCTACAGACAGGGGGCGAGAGGCACAGATACGCAGTATTTT. It encodes CASSYRQGARGTDTQYF.